The 32 T cell receptor beta chains listed next were all sequenced from one sample in a study of OX40 agonist ivuxolimab in advanced cancers. Profiling relied on immunoSEQ multiplex PCR, and the TCRdb table lists in-frame clones only, not all of them. The data contain around 40,000 clones, 80% of them singletons. This specimen was CD4+ or CD8+ T cells sorted from blood, taken in a trial of the OX40 agonist ivuxolimab. These receptors were collected from an adult with an advanced solid tumor such as melanoma, head and neck, liver or kidney cancer.

The chain employs TRBV11-3 and TRBJ1-2; TRBD1 might be the D (5 bases). The CDR3 totals 14 residues. Trimming cost V 4 bases and J 6 bases, with 15 bases left between them. Germline values: CDR1 SGHNT, CDR2 YENEEA. The CDR3 loop reads CASSYLGTGDGYTF. The CDR3 nucleotides read TGTGCCAGCAGCTATTTAGGGACGGGTGATGGCTACACCTTC.

V gene TRBV7-2 combines with J gene TRBJ1-2; D uncertain. The CDR3 contains 12 residues. Germline lookup yields CDR1 SGHTA and CDR2 FQGNSA. V was clipped by 5 bases and J by 4 bases, with 8 bases between them. This CDR3 is CASSPDTYGYTF. CDR3 DNA sequence: TGTGCCAGCAGCCCAGACACCTATGGCTACACCTTC.

The chain is built from TRBV14 and TRBJ2-1, with no clear D. The CDR3 is made up of 16 amino acids. With 1 base removed from V and 6 bases from J, the gap between germline ends came to 16 bases. Per germline, CDR1 SGHDN and CDR2 FVKESK. As DNA, the CDR3 is TGTGCCAGCAGCCAAGGAAGGCAGGCCTTTTCCAATGAGCAGTTCTTC. Protein product: CASSQGRQAFSNEQFF.

The V call is TRBV5-1, the J call TRBJ2-1, with 16 bases fitting TRBD2. Germline V gene sequence: CDR1 SGHRS, CDR2 YFSETQ. Trimming at V came to 6 bases and at J to 9 bases, leaving 12 bases not matched to a gene. CDR3 size: 17 residues. The CDR3 DNA sequence: TGCGCCAGCATTAGGGGGCACGGGACTAGCGGGAGGGGTGAGCAGTTCTTC. It yields the protein CASIRGHGTSGRGEQFF.

The chain joins TRBV14 to TRBJ2-7; D uncertain. V was trimmed by 5 bases and J by 3 bases, leaving 11 bases between them. Germline CDR1 is SGHDN and CDR2 is FVKESK. The CDR3 length is 13 residues. CDR3 loop: CASSESRSYEQYF. In DNA, the CDR3 is TGTGCCAGCAGCGAGAGTAGGAGCTACGAGCAGTACTTC.

The CDR3 spells CASSPDRDEQFF. CDR3 nucleotide sequence: TGTGCCAGCAGCCCAGACAGGGATGAGCAGTTCTTC. The rearrangement uses TRBV9 and TRBJ2-1, with 7 positions matching TRBD1. The CDR3 contains 12 residues. The junction had 3 bases not matched to a gene; V was cut back by 4 bases and J by 8 bases. Germline-derived CDR1 and CDR2 are SGDLS and YYNGEE.

The DNA of the CDR3 is TGCGCCAGCAGCACGCGGGAGGGGAACACCGGGGAGCTGTTTTTT. Translation gives CASSTREGNTGELFF. The chain combines TRBV4-1 with TRBJ2-2; TRBD2 matches 9 bases. The junction had 2 bases not matched to a gene; V was cut back by 5 bases and J by 1 base. Germline CDR1 MGHRA, CDR2 YSYEKL. The CDR3 is 15 residues long.

This chain connects TRBV7-2 to TRBJ1-4, with D unclear. The V end lost 5 bases, the J end lost 3 bases, and 13 bases lay between the germline ends. The CDR3 length is 15 residues. The germline V gene encodes CDR1 SGHTA and CDR2 FQGNSA. Here the CDR3 DNA reads TGTGCCAGCAGCCCCCTTTGGGGTCCTAATGAAAAACTGTTTTTT. Translation: CASSPLWGPNEKLFF.

The chain has TRBV12-5 and TRBJ1-6, with 8 bases aligning to TRBD1. Germline CDR1 is LGHNT and CDR2 is FRNRAP. The CDR3 is 15 amino acids. The V segment lost 4 bases and the J segment 8 bases; nucleotides outside the gene matches: 7. The chain's CDR3 is CASGWSGGADSPLHF. In DNA, the CDR3 is TGTGCTAGTGGTTGGTCAGGGGGCGCGGATTCACCCCTCCACTTT.

The genes are TRBV7-9 and TRBJ1-3, with a possible D match to TRBD1 (5 bases). V lost 4 bases and J lost 8, with 24 bases in between. The CDR3 sequence is 17 residues long. Germline V gene data show CDR1 as SEHNR and CDR2 as FQNEAQ (reference sequence). CDR3 protein: CASSWEGLGAVRDTIYF. The CDR3 coding sequence is TGTGCCAGCAGCTGGGAAGGTCTTGGGGCCGTTAGGGACACCATATATTTT.

V is TRBV5-1 and J is TRBJ2-1; D perhaps matches TRBD2 (5 bases). Germline CDR1 SGHRS, CDR2 YFSETQ. The germline V and J ends were trimmed by 2 bases and 6 bases, with 18 bases remaining between them. This CDR3 region has 16 residues. DNA of the CDR3: TGCGCCAGCAGCTTAGGCGGTAGACTATCCCCCAATGAGCAGTTCTTC. Its translation is CASSLGGRLSPNEQFF.

V usage is TRBV19 and J usage is TRBJ2-6; D remains ambiguous. This CDR3 is built from 13 residues. V lost 7 bases to trimming and J lost 0 bases, with 4 bases between them. Per germline, CDR1 LNHDA and CDR2 SQIVND (reference sequence). The CDR3 nucleotides are TGTGCCAGTACTGACTCTGGGGCCAACGTCCTGACTTTC. This gives the protein CASTDSGANVLTF.

This clone appeared a single time. The V call is TRBV29-1, the J call TRBJ2-3; D is unresolved. CDR3 length: 13 residues. V lost 5 bases to trimming and J lost 5 bases, with 14 bases between them. The germline V gene encodes CDR1 SQVTM and CDR2 ANQGSEA. The CDR3 DNA reads as TGCAGCGTTTCGTGGCTAGTTGGAGATACGCAGTATTTT. It encodes CSVSWLVGDTQYF.

This clone was seen more than once but under ten times. This chain connects TRBV2 to TRBJ2-1; D not resolved. The CDR3 runs to 13 residues. V was trimmed by 2 bases and J by 4 bases, leaving 6 bases between them. The germline V gene encodes CDR1 SNHLY and CDR2 FYNNEI. Here the CDR3 DNA reads TGTGCCAGCAGTGAACTGGGGTACAATGAGCAGTTCTTC. Its translation: CASSELGYNEQFF.

As for this clone: At one boundary the junction diverges from the germline segment, which might be a read error. V and J are TRBV5-8 and TRBJ2-2; 12 bases align to TRBD1. Germline V gives CDR1 SGHTS, CDR2 YDEGEE. The CDR3 covers 16 residues. The CDR3 DNA follows: TGTGCCGGCAGGGCCGGGACAGGGGGCAGTATCGGGGAGCTGTTTTTT. It specifies CAGRAGTGGSIGELFF.

The chain recombines TRBV19 with TRBJ2-7; D possibly corresponds to TRBD2 (6 bases). CDR3 length: 15 residues. Trimming shortened V by 1 base and J by 0 bases, and 10 bases separated the two germline ends. Germline V gene data show CDR1 as LNHDA and CDR2 as SQIVND (reference sequence). CDR3 coding DNA: TGTGCCAGTAGTATAGCCGTCGGGAGCTCCTACGAGCAGTACTTC. It yields the protein CASSIAVGSSYEQYF.

The chain combines TRBV29-1 with TRBJ2-1; no firm D call. Germline V gives CDR1 SQVTM, CDR2 ANQGSEA. The V and J ends lost 7 bases and 9 bases respectively, with 10 bases between them. The CDR3 is 10 residues long. The CDR3 sequence: CSALLGEQFF. The CDR3, as DNA: TGCAGCGCCCTGCTGGGTGAGCAGTTCTTC.

The CDR3: CASSLGSPSGNTIYF. In DNA form, the CDR3 reads TGCGCCAGCAGCTTAGGTAGCCCCTCTGGAAACACCATATATTTT. This chain joins TRBV5-1 and TRBJ1-3; D is uncertain. Trimming took 2 bases from V and 0 from J, leaving 9 bases between them. Germline lookup yields CDR1 SGHRS and CDR2 YFSETQ. CDR3 length equals 15 residues.

The chain combines TRBV6-6 with TRBJ2-7; D unresolved. Between the trimmed V and J ends, which lost 2 bases and 1 base, there was a span of 9 bases. Germline values: CDR1 MNHNY, CDR2 SVGAGI (reference sequence). CDR3 length: 14 residues. The CDR3 protein is CASSYSRTSYEQYF. The CDR3, as DNA: TGTGCCAGCAGTTACAGCCGTACATCCTACGAGCAGTACTTC.

V and J are TRBV5-1 and TRBJ1-1; D uncertain. The CDR3 sequence is 14 residues long. CDR1 is SGHRS, CDR2 YFSETQ, per germline. V dropped 7 bases and J dropped 7 bases, with 20 bases sitting between them. CDR3 protein: CASQPGLRKGEAFF. In nucleotides, the CDR3 is TGCGCCAGCCAGCCCGGGCTCAGAAAAGGTGAAGCTTTCTTT.

The genes are TRBV10-3 and TRBJ2-2, with D hard to call. The CDR3 extends over 15 amino acids. Trimming pared 3 bases from V and 0 bases from J, leaving 8 bases between. CDR1 is ENHRY and CDR2 is SYGVKD in the germline V gene. The CDR3 is CAISERPTNTGELFF. The CDR3 DNA follows: TGTGCCATCAGTGAAAGGCCTACGAACACCGGGGAGCTGTTTTTT.

This rearrangement joins TRBV11-3 to TRBJ1-3; a weak D match, TRBD1 (5 bases). The CDR3 totals 14 residues. Germline-derived CDR1 and CDR2 are SGHNT and YENEEA. V lost 2 bases to trimming and J lost 4 bases, with 9 bases between them. CDR3 sequence (DNA): TGTGCCAGCAGCTTACAGGGATACGGAAACACCATATATTTT. Amino acids: CASSLQGYGNTIYF. The full variable domain, rest sourced from reference TRBV11-3 and TRBJ1-3, is EAGVVQSPRYKIIEKKQPVAFWCNPISGHNTLYWYLQNLGQGPELLIRYENEEAVDDSQLPKDRFSAERLKGVDSTLKIQPAELGDSAVYLCASSLQGYGNTIYFGEGSWLTVV.

The CDR3 DNA reads TGTGCCAGCAGGTCGACAGAAGGGGGCACTGGAAACACCATATATTTT. Translation gives CASRSTEGGTGNTIYF. The chain employs TRBV28 and TRBJ1-3; 7 nucleotides match TRBD1. Losses at the gene ends were 6 bases for V and 2 bases for J; bases not matched to a gene: 10. CDR1 and CDR2 from the germline V gene are MDHEN and SYDVKM. The length of the CDR3 is 16 residues. Complete variable domain (other parts from reference TRBV28 and TRBJ1-3): DVKVTQSSRYLVKRTGEKVFLECVQDMDHENMFWYRQDPGLGLRLIYFSYDVKMKEKGDIPEGYSVSREKKERFSLILESASTNQTSMYLCASRSTEGGTGNTIYFGEGSWLTVV.

The J gene is TRBJ1-2, the V gene TRBV21-1. TRBV21-1 is a pseudogene locus. This CDR3 spans 16 amino acids. The CDR3 DNA follows: TGTGCCAGCAGCAATTCGGGTCAGCTCGAGGGCTATGGCTACACCTTC. It specifies CASSNSGQLEGYGYTF.

The chain combines TRBV10-3 with TRBJ1-1, with D hard to call. This CDR3 spans 13 amino acids. V gave up 8 bases and J gave up 6 bases, with 16 bases separating them. Germline V gene lookup returns CDR1 ENHRY and CDR2 SYGVKD. For the CDR3, the DNA is TGTGCCATCCTTCTTGAGGTCGGGTCTGAAGCTTTCTTT. This translates into CAILLEVGSEAFF.

Remarks on this clone: Other DNA variants within this sample encode the same CDR3. The chain is built from TRBV28 and TRBJ1-5, with a possible D match to TRBD1 (5 bases). The ends were cut back, 2 bases at V and 2 bases at J, with 7 bases in the middle. The CDR3 is made up of 14 amino acids. Germline assignment: CDR1 MDHEN and CDR2 SYDVKM. DNA for the CDR3: TGTGCCAGCAGTTTAGTCAGGGGCAATCAGCCCCAGCATTTT. Translating gives CASSLVRGNQPQHF.

This sequence joins TRBV11-1 and TRBJ2-7; D is perhaps TRBD1 (6 bases). The CDR3 length is 13 residues. V shed 5 bases and J shed 3 bases, with 11 bases lying between them. Germline loops: CDR1 SGHAT, CDR2 FQDESV (reference sequence). The CDR3 sequence is CASSKGVSYEQYF. The CDR3 nucleotides are TGTGCCAGCAGCAAGGGGGTGAGCTACGAGCAGTACTTC. Together with reference TRBV11-1 and TRBJ2-7, the CDR3 gives the full variable domain: EAEVAQSPRYKITEKSQAVAFWCDPISGHATLYWYRQILGQGPELLVQFQDESVVDDSQLPKDRFSAERLKGVDSTLKIQPAELGDSAMYLCASSKGVSYEQYFGPGTRLTVT.

The V and J genes are TRBV9 and TRBJ1-1; TRBD1 agrees at 7 bases. J gave up 3 bases and V 3 bases, and 8 bases lay outside the gene matches. The CDR3 length is 15 residues. The germline V gene encodes CDR1 SGDLS and CDR2 YYNGEE. DNA for the CDR3: TGTGCCAGCAGCGAAGCGACAGGGAAAGACACTGAAGCTTTCTTT. This codes for CASSEATGKDTEAFF. The full variable domain, in which reference TRBV9 and TRBJ1-1 provide the parts outside the CDR3, is DSGVTQTPKHLITATGQRVTLRCSPRSGDLSVYWYQQSLDQGLQFLIQYYNGEERAKGNILERFSAQQFPDLHSELNLSSLELGDSALYFCASSEATGKDTEAFFGQGTRLTVV.

The chain recombines TRBV28 with TRBJ2-7, with D perhaps given as TRBD1 or TRBD2 (5 bases each). The CDR3 is made up of 14 amino acids. CDR1 and CDR2 from the germline V gene are MDHEN and SYDVKM. The V end lost 7 bases, the J end lost 2 bases, and 15 bases lay between the germline ends. The CDR3 nucleotides read TGTGCCAGCATCCCCGGGGCGTTTACCTACGAGCAGTACTTC. Protein sequence: CASIPGAFTYEQYF.

The chain couples TRBV18 to TRBJ1-5; D is undetermined. V lost 2 bases to trimming and J lost 3 bases, with 14 bases between them. Germline assignment: CDR1 KGHSH and CDR2 LQKENI. CDR3 length: 16 amino acids. Written as DNA, the CDR3 is TGTGCCAGCTCACCAGTGGGAGGGCATACCAATCAGCCCCAGCATTTT. The encoded protein is CASSPVGGHTNQPQHF.

The chain employs TRBV5-4 and TRBJ2-1; TRBD2 matches 14 bases. Trimming at V came to 4 bases and at J to 3 bases, leaving 9 bases not matched to a gene. CDR1 and CDR2 (germline): SGHNT, YYREEE (reference sequence). CDR3 length: 18 residues. CDR3 DNA: TGTGCCAGCAGCGCGGGATCCGGACTAGCGGGAGGCTACAATGAGCAGTTCTTC. Encoded protein: CASSAGSGLAGGYNEQFF.

This clone showed up just once. This sequence joins TRBV30 and TRBJ2-3; D not certain. V was pared by 2 bases and J by 1 base, with 13 bases between. CDR1 is GTSNPN, CDR2 SVGIG, per germline (reference sequence). The CDR3 totals 15 residues. As DNA, the CDR3 is TGTGCCTGGAGTCGGTCGGCGGTCCGCACAGATACGCAGTATTTT. This gives the protein CAWSRSAVRTDTQYF.